Listed below are T cell receptor beta chains from one sample, sequenced in a study of blood T cell repertoires in COVID-19. The data were produced by immunoSEQ multiplex PCR, yet TCRdb's version contains in-frame clones alone and is incomplete. Of tens of thousands of clones detected, more than 85% appear once; the ten largest clones hold 3% to 3.5%. The sequenced material came from peripheral blood. The receptors were gathered from a man aged 45-65 years with acute or convalescent COVID-19. CDR3s include the opening cysteine and the closing phenylalanine or tryptophan. A D gene is named only where the DNA matches it firmly. Where a row states a size, it is once, few, many or the class of an expanded clone; other rows omit it.

abundance | d_gene | j_gene | v_gene | CDR3aa | CDR3nt
- | - | TRBJ1-1 | TRBV19 | CASNHGVSGTEAFF | TGTGCCAGTAACCACGGAGTCTCGGGAACTGAAGCTTTCTTT
- | TRBD1 | TRBJ1-2 | TRBV25-1 | CASSATGTETYGYTF | TGTGCCAGCAGTGCGACCGGGACAGAAACCTATGGCTACACCTTC
- | TRBD2 | TRBJ2-3 | TRBV5-1 | CASSDGLAGGFAHTQYF | TGCGCCAGCAGCGACGGACTAGCGGGGGGTTTTGCGCATACGCAGTATTTT
- | - | TRBJ1-2 | TRBV12-3/TRBV12-4 | CASSEGSAYGYTF | TGTGCCAGCAGCGAAGGCAGCGCCTATGGCTACACCTTC
- | - | TRBJ1-4 | TRBV10-3 | CAISEPNVGEKLFF | TGTGCCATCAGTGAGCCTAACGTTGGTGAAAAACTGTTTTTT
- | - | TRBJ1-2 | TRBV6-4 | CASHPSGGGFDGYTF | TGTGCCAGCCACCCGTCGGGGGGAGGGTTCGATGGCTACACCTTC
- | - | TRBJ1-4 | TRBV30 | CAWSWGRTNEKLFF | TGTGCCTGGAGCTGGGGGCGGACGAATGAAAAACTGTTTTTT
- | - | TRBJ2-7 | TRBV7-8 | CASSRHRDMKGYEQYF | TGTGCCAGCAGCCGCCACCGGGACATGAAAGGGTACGAGCAGTACTTC
- | TRBD1 | TRBJ2-5 | TRBV18 | CASSPTGVETQYF | TGTGCCAGCTCACCGACAGGGGTTGAGACCCAGTACTTC
- | TRBD1 | TRBJ1-5 | TRBV7-6 | CASSPIHGQGGNQPQHF | TGTGCCAGCAGCCCGATTCACGGACAGGGGGGCAATCAGCCCCAGCATTTT
- | - | TRBJ1-5 | TRBV5-1 | CASSQPYGEPQPQHF | TGCGCCAGCAGCCAACCTTACGGGGAGCCTCAGCCCCAGCATTTT
- | TRBD1 | TRBJ1-1 | TRBV3-1/TRBV3-2 | CASSAGTGLRTEAFF | TGTGCCAGCAGCGCCGGGACAGGCCTGCGCACTGAAGCTTTCTTT
- | - | TRBJ1-3 | TRBV30 | CAWSVAGISSGNTIYF | TGTGCCTGGAGTGTCGCAGGGATAAGCTCTGGAAACACCATATATTTT
- | - | TRBJ1-2 | TRBV21-1 | CASSKVYEKGQEDYGYTF | TGTGCCAGCAGCAAAGTTTATGAAAAAGGACAGGAAGACTATGGCTACACCTTC
once | - | TRBJ2-3 | TRBV30 | CAWSVRRGVTDTQYF | TGTGCCTGGAGTGTACGTCGAGGAGTCACAGATACGCAGTATTTT
- | - | TRBJ1-2 | TRBV6-2/TRBV6-3 | CASSFPTLNYGYTF | TGTGCCAGCAGTTTCCCGACACTGAACTATGGCTACACCTTC
- | TRBD1 | TRBJ2-7 | TRBV7-8 | CASSYQTGTGGIPSVEQYF | TGTGCCAGCAGCTATCAAACCGGGACAGGGGGCATCCCTTCTGTTGAGCAGTACTTC
few | - | TRBJ2-7 | TRBV5-5 | CASSYPTGRTYEQYF | TGTGCCAGCAGCTATCCTACCGGCAGGACCTACGAGCAGTACTTC
- | TRBD1 | TRBJ2-7 | TRBV7-7 | CASSEGTGGGYEQYF | TGTGCCAGCAGCGAGGGGACAGGGGGCGGGTACGAGCAGTACTTC
- | - | TRBJ2-5 | TRBV12-3/TRBV12-4 | CASSLFSKETQYF | TGTGCCAGCAGTTTATTCAGTAAAGAGACCCAGTACTTC
- | TRBD1 | TRBJ1-1 | TRBV9 | CASSVDNRGGTEAFF | TGTGCCAGCAGCGTAGATAACAGGGGCGGCACTGAAGCTTTCTTT
- | - | TRBJ2-4 | TRBV2 | CASSEALDWGQYF | TGTGCCAGCAGTGAAGCCCTGGACTGGGGTCAGTACTTC
- | - | TRBJ1-1 | TRBV11-2 | CASSFDSLGTEAFF | TGTGCCAGCAGCTTTGACAGTTTGGGAACTGAAGCTTTCTTT
- | TRBD1 | TRBJ2-2 | TRBV5-4 | CASSLVGQGTGELFF | TGTGCCAGCAGCTTGGTGGGACAGGGAACCGGGGAGCTGTTTTTT
- | - | TRBJ1-2 | TRBV11-2 | CASSPVRESGYTF | TGTGCCAGCAGCCCGGTCCGGGAGTCAGGCTACACCTTC
few | TRBD1 | TRBJ2-7 | TRBV5-1 | CASSPRQGYEQYF | TGCGCCAGCAGCCCTCGACAGGGATACGAGCAGTACTTC
- | TRBD1 | TRBJ2-2 | TRBV29-1 | CSGHRGLDTGELFF | TGCAGCGGACACAGGGGGCTGGACACCGGGGAGCTGTTTTTT
once | TRBD2 | TRBJ2-3 | TRBV28 | CASSKSSGGTTDTQYF | TGTGCCAGCAGTAAAAGTAGCGGGGGGACCACAGATACGCAGTATTTT
- | TRBD1 | TRBJ1-1 | TRBV5-1 | CASSGGQINTEAFF | TGCGCCAGCAGCGGGGGACAGATAAACACTGAAGCTTTCTTT
- | - | TRBJ2-2 | TRBV25-1 | CASSSGHLMTGELFF | TGTGCCAGCAGTTCGGGACACCTTATGACCGGGGAGCTGTTTTTT
- | - | TRBJ1-6 | TRBV6-1 | CASREDRSYNSPLHF | TGTGCCAGCAGGGAAGACCGGTCCTATAATTCACCCCTCCACTTT
- | - | TRBJ1-2 | TRBV7-9 | CASSFTGEGYTF | TGTGCCAGCAGCTTTACGGGTGAAGGCTACACCTTC
- | TRBD1 | TRBJ1-1 | TRBV7-2 | CASRSDRGSPNTEAFF | TGTGCCAGCAGATCCGACAGGGGATCACCAAACACTGAAGCTTTCTTT
- | TRBD1 | TRBJ1-2 | TRBV11-2 | CASSLVGQGSNGYTF | TGTGCCAGCAGCTTAGTGGGACAGGGGAGTAATGGCTACACCTTC
- | - | TRBJ1-5 | TRBV6-5 | CASSYSKGGRQPQHF | TGTGCCAGCAGTTACTCGAAGGGTGGGAGGCAGCCCCAGCATTTT
few | - | TRBJ1-2 | TRBV7-2 | CASSVQGSYGYTF | TGTGCCAGCAGCGTCCAGGGAAGCTATGGCTACACCTTC
- | TRBD1 | TRBJ1-1 | TRBV28 | CASRYRDRGFIEAFF | TGTGCCAGCAGATACCGGGACAGGGGATTTATTGAAGCTTTCTTT
- | TRBD1 | TRBJ2-5 | TRBV24-1 | CATSDLTGKTQYF | TGTGCCACCAGTGACTTGACAGGGAAGACCCAGTACTTC
- | - | TRBJ1-3 | TRBV13 | CASSPRGAGNTIYF | TGTGCCAGCAGCCCCCGCGGAGCTGGAAACACCATATATTTT
- | TRBD2 | TRBJ2-7 | TRBV7-2 | CASSTSGGARSYEQYF | TGTGCCAGCAGCACTAGCGGGGGGGCCCGCTCCTACGAGCAGTACTTC
- | - | TRBJ1-5 | TRBV28 | CASSLLKRGNQPQHF | TGTGCCAGCAGTTTATTAAAGCGGGGCAATCAGCCCCAGCATTTT
- | TRBD1 | TRBJ2-7 | TRBV6-5 | CASRPTGGSYEQYF | TGTGCCAGCAGGCCGACAGGGGGGTCCTACGAGCAGTACTTC
once | - | TRBJ2-3 | TRBV5-1 | CASSRDFTDTQYF | TGCGCCAGCAGCCGGGACTTCACAGATACGCAGTATTTT
- | - | TRBJ2-1 | TRBV25-1 | CASGGTQASHEQFF | TGTGCCAGCGGAGGGACCCAAGCCTCCCATGAGCAGTTCTTC
- | - | TRBJ1-3 | TRBV3-1/TRBV3-2 | CASSNPGSGNTIYF | TGTGCCAGCAGCAATCCAGGGTCTGGAAACACCATATATTTT
- | - | TRBJ1-1 | TRBV18 | CASSAQGRNTEAFF | TGTGCCAGCTCCGCACAGGGCCGGAACACTGAAGCTTTCTTT
- | TRBD2 | TRBJ2-3 | TRBV18 | CASSPRLSTSGGDTQYF | TGTGCCAGCTCACCACGGCTATCGACTAGCGGGGGTGATACGCAGTATTTT
- | - | TRBJ1-2 | TRBV28 | CASRGLLYGYTF | TGTGCCAGCAGGGGACTTCTCTATGGCTACACCTTC
- | TRBD1 | TRBJ2-7 | TRBV6-6 | CASTRDRENEQYF | TGTGCCAGCACCCGGGACAGGGAGAACGAGCAGTACTTC